One sample yielded the 21 T cell receptor beta chains listed below, sequenced in a study of response to subunit inactivated influenza vaccine. TCRdb re-called the RT-PCR reads with MiXCR, one entry per CDR3 protein. The sample records around 480,000 distinct CDR3 sequences, 15% to 20% being singletons. The starting material was CD4+ T cells sorted from PBMCs, obtained 23 months after vaccination. These receptors originate from a man between 50 and 69 years old who received an inactivated influenza vaccine.

V usage is TRBV20-1 and J usage is TRBJ1-4; 7 bases align to TRBD1. Germline CDR1 reads DFQATT; CDR2 reads SNEGSKA (reference sequence). The CDR3 consists of 13 residues. V lost 6 bases, J lost 6 bases, and 7 bases stayed unmatched. This chain's CDR3 is CSAAWDSDEKLFF. The CDR3 bases are TGCAGTGCCGCTTGGGACAGCGATGAAAAACTGTTTTTT.

The chain has TRBV10-3 and TRBJ2-7, with D possibly called TRBD1 or TRBD2 (6 bases each). CDR1 and CDR2 (germline): ENHRY, SYGVKD. This CDR3 has 12 amino acids. The V end was cut by 8 bases, the J end by 3 bases, with 11 bases between. CDR3 loop: CAIGGHLYEQYF. The CDR3 nucleotides are TGTGCCATCGGGGGGCACCTCTACGAGCAGTACTTC.

The genes are TRBV9 and TRBJ2-3; 7 nucleotides agree with TRBD2. Germline loops: CDR1 SGDLS, CDR2 YYNGEE. This CDR3 is 15 amino acids long. Germline trimming cut 4 bases from V and 1 base from J; bases unmatched to any gene: 6. The CDR3 protein is CASSYRGGGTDTQYF. As DNA, the CDR3 is TGTGCCAGCAGCTATCGGGGAGGGGGCACAGATACGCAGTATTTT.

This clonotype was recorded a few times. The chain employs TRBV6-1 and TRBJ2-3, with TRBD1 identical over 9 bases. After removal of 5 bases from V and 6 bases from J, the junction contained 9 bases not matched to a gene. The CDR3 spans 15 residues. CDR1 and CDR2 (germline): MNHNS, SASEGT. The CDR3 DNA is TGTGCCAGCAGTCTATGGACAGGGGCGCACGATACGCAGTATTTT. Amino acids: CASSLWTGAHDTQYF.

This clonotype was seen once. The chain uses TRBV7-2 and TRBJ2-1; D possibly corresponds to TRBD1 (5 bases). V lost 5 bases and J lost 9, with 20 bases in between. CDR3 length: 15 residues. The V gene's germline CDR1 is SGHTA and CDR2 FQGNSA. CDR3 bases: TGTGCCAGCAGCAAACAGGTTGGGGCATACCCTGAGCAGTTCTTC. Protein: CASSKQVGAYPEQFF.

The sample holds a few counts of this clonotype. The chain has TRBV25-1 and TRBJ2-1, with D possibly being TRBD2 (5 bases). The CDR3 is 15 amino acids. V was clipped by 0 bases and J by 5 bases, with 11 bases between them. Germline CDR1 and CDR2: MGHDK and SYGVNS. CDR3 loop: CASSEYKGVDNEQFF. The CDR3 nucleotides read TGTGCCAGCAGTGAATATAAGGGAGTGGACAATGAGCAGTTCTTC.

The V call is TRBV4-3, the J call TRBJ2-3, with D possibly being TRBD2 (6 bases). The CDR3 spans 18 residues. V was cut by 3 bases and J by 4 bases, with 23 bases left in between. CDR1 is LGHNA, CDR2 YSLEER, per germline. The CDR3, as DNA: TGCGCCAGCAGCCACTCAATACCGACAGAGGGGAGGCCAGATACGCAGTATTTT. Translated, it gives CASSHSIPTEGRPDTQYF.

The chain has TRBV20-1 and TRBJ2-3; D is uncertain. Germline V gives CDR1 DFQATT, CDR2 SNEGSKA (reference sequence). V was pared by 2 bases and J by 6 bases, with 12 bases between. This CDR3 spans 13 amino acids. The CDR3 is CSARLSGADTQYF. As DNA, the CDR3 is TGCAGTGCTAGACTGTCGGGTGCCGATACGCAGTATTTT.

The rearrangement uses TRBV6-2 or TRBV6-3 and TRBJ2-1, with D hard to call. The germline V gene has CDR1 MNHEY and CDR2 SVGEGT. The V gene lost 7 bases and the J gene lost 4 bases, with 8 bases spanning the gap. CDR3 length: 12 residues. CDR3 in DNA: TGTGCCAGCAATTCCATTTACAATGAGCAGTTCTTC. Protein product: CASNSIYNEQFF.

A few counts support this clonotype. This sequence joins TRBV5-4 and TRBJ2-3; no reliable D call. Trimming left V 4 bases short and J 1 base short, with 10 bases between. Germline V gives CDR1 SGHNT, CDR2 YYREEE (reference sequence). This CDR3 contains 14 residues. The DNA of the CDR3 is TGTGCCAGCAGCATACCGTCCCGCACAGATACGCAGTATTTT. Translation gives CASSIPSRTDTQYF.

This chain connects TRBV29-1 to TRBJ2-5, with D unclear. Germline CDR1 reads SQVTM; CDR2 reads ANQGSEA. Trimming left V 7 bases short and J 2 bases short, with 11 bases between. The CDR3 spans 12 residues. The CDR3 spells CSATVQQETQYF. The CDR3 DNA sequence: TGCAGCGCTACAGTCCAGCAAGAGACCCAGTACTTC.

This clonotype was seen repeatedly, ten times or more. The gene calls are TRBV19 and TRBJ1-5; D is ambiguous. This CDR3 region has 15 residues. The germline V gene encodes CDR1 LNHDA and CDR2 SQIVND (reference sequence). Trimming pared 5 bases from V and 0 bases from J, leaving 11 bases between. The CDR3 spells CASSLQQNSNQPQHF. CDR3 sequence (DNA): TGTGCCAGTAGTCTGCAACAGAATAGCAATCAGCCCCAGCATTTT.

Only one count was recorded for this clonotype. The gene calls are TRBV6-6 and TRBJ2-1, with 13 nucleotides matching TRBD2. The CDR3 length is 13 residues. Germline trimming cut 2 bases from V and 14 bases from J; bases unmatched to any gene: 3. Germline V gives CDR1 MNHNY, CDR2 SVGAGI (reference sequence). The CDR3 DNA follows: TGTGCCAGCAGTTACACTAGCGGGAGGGGGGAGTTCTTC. Translation gives CASSYTSGRGEFF.

V is TRBV20-1 and J is TRBJ1-1; no definite D call. This CDR3 is 11 amino acids long. V lost 5 bases and J 3 bases, leaving 7 bases between the germline ends. Germline V gene lookup returns CDR1 DFQATT and CDR2 SNEGSKA (reference sequence). CDR3 in DNA: TGCAGTGCTGAACGTGACACTGAAGCTTTCTTT. Its protein product is CSAERDTEAFF.

This clonotype was detected a few times. The chain couples TRBV2 to TRBJ2-7; a possible D gene is TRBD2 (6 bases). Germline CDR1 and CDR2: SNHLY and FYNNEI. The CDR3 has 12 amino acids. V shed 7 bases and J shed 3 bases, with 10 bases lying between them. The CDR3 region is CASTLGGYEQYF. The DNA of the CDR3 is TGTGCCAGCACTTTGGGGGGCTACGAGCAGTACTTC.

This clonotype has at least ten counts. The J gene is TRBJ2-3, the V gene TRBV29-1; perhaps TRBD2 as D (6 bases). V lost 3 bases to trimming and J lost 3 bases, with 10 bases between them. CDR3 length: 13 amino acids. CDR1 SQVTM and CDR2 ANQGSEA come from the germline V gene. Written as DNA, the CDR3 is TGCAGCGTTGACTCTGCGGGAACAGATACGCAGTATTTT. Translated: CSVDSAGTDTQYF.

CDR3 in DNA: TGCAGCGTTGAAAGCGGGGGTCTAAATGAGCAGTTCTTC. Its translation: CSVESGGLNEQFF. The chain has TRBV29-1 and TRBJ2-1; TRBD2 matches 8 bases. J was trimmed by 7 bases and V by 2 bases; bases with no gene match: 4. The germline CDR1 and CDR2 sequences are SQVTM and ANQGSEA. CDR3 size: 13 residues.

This chain connects TRBV12-3 or TRBV12-4 to TRBJ2-7; D is uncertain. The CDR3 is 13 amino acids. V was pared by 1 base and J by 4 bases, with 8 bases between. The CDR3 nucleotides read TGTGCCAGCAGTTTAGGGAGCAGATACGAGCAGTACTTC. Translating gives CASSLGSRYEQYF.

V is TRBV6-1 and J is TRBJ1-5, with no clear D. CDR1 MNHNS and CDR2 SASEGT come from the germline V gene. The CDR3 spans 16 residues. V dropped 6 bases and J dropped 1 base, with 16 bases sitting between them. CDR3 sequence: CASSLPATKSNQPQHF. The CDR3 DNA follows: TGTGCCAGCAGCCTTCCGGCCACTAAGAGCAATCAGCCCCAGCATTTT.

The gene calls are TRBV6-6 and TRBJ1-2; D uncertain. The V end was cut by 6 bases, the J end by 2 bases, with 10 bases between. CDR1 is MNHNY, CDR2 SVGAGI, per germline (reference sequence). The CDR3 loop spans 13 amino acids. The CDR3: CASRQRRNYGYTF. The CDR3, as DNA: TGTGCCAGCAGACAGAGGAGAAACTATGGCTACACCTTC.

This clonotype was counted ten times or more. This chain links TRBV5-1 with TRBJ2-7; D uncertain. Trimming took off 3 bases at V and 6 bases at J, with 7 bases between the two ends. This CDR3 has 11 amino acids. CDR1 and CDR2 from the germline V gene are SGHRS and YFSETQ. The CDR3 loop reads CASSYLSEQYF. The CDR3 DNA follows: TGCGCCAGCAGCTATTTATCCGAGCAGTACTTC.